The 26 T cell receptor beta chains below come from one sample, sequenced in a study of Graves' ophthalmopathy and Graves' hyperthyroidism. The TCR beta CDR3 regions underwent amplification from RNA transcripts. The first-round RT-PCR employed HTBI primers together with the Qiagen OneStep RT-PCR kit. A multiplex PCR was then performed as the second round. TCRdb analysed the multiplex PCR reads with MiXCR anew, one entry per CDR3 protein. The table lists around 1,000,000 distinct CDR3 sequences, less than 45% of them singletons. The sequenced sample was peripheral blood or thyroid tissue (not recorded which). The receptors stem from an adult man with Graves' hyperthyroidism.

Regarding this clonotype: Since a much larger clone is just one base distant, this may be a read error. J is TRBJ1-4 and V is TRBV20-1; no reliable D call. CDR1 and CDR2 (germline): DFQATT, SNEGSKA (reference sequence). V lost 2 bases, J lost 6 bases, and 13 bases lay in between. CDR3 length equals 14 residues. The CDR3, as DNA: TGCAGTGCTAGAAAGGCCCGGGCGGATGAAAAACTGTTTTTT. This gives the protein CSARKARADEKLFF.

In this sample, this clonotype turned up many times. V and J are TRBV9 and TRBJ1-2, with a tentative D call TRBD1 (6 bases). V dropped 4 bases and J dropped 6 bases, with 16 bases sitting between them. CDR3 length equals 14 residues. Looked up from germline, CDR1 is SGDLS and CDR2 is YYNGEE. The CDR3 protein is CASSRGQSFDGYTF. As DNA, the CDR3 is TGTGCCAGCAGCCGAGGACAGTCTTTCGATGGCTACACCTTC.

This clonotype was observed at least ten times. The CDR3 sequence: CAISESRQANQPQHF. The DNA of the CDR3 is TGTGCCATCAGTGAGTCGCGGCAAGCTAATCAGCCCCAGCATTTT. The V gene is TRBV10-3, the J gene TRBJ1-5; D gene ambiguous. CDR3 length equals 15 residues. Between the trimmed V and J ends, which lost 0 bases and 4 bases, there was a span of 10 bases. CDR1 is ENHRY and CDR2 is SYGVKD in the germline V gene.

The chain uses TRBV7-2 and TRBJ2-5; 7 bases match TRBD2. The CDR3 is made up of 18 amino acids. The V gene end was trimmed by 4 bases and the J gene end by 5 bases; junction bases not matched to a gene: 19. Germline CDR1 reads SGHTA; CDR2 reads FQGNSA. This CDR3 is CASSSYLTSPGGKETQYF. CDR3 sequence (DNA): TGTGCCAGCAGCTCATACCTGACTAGCCCCGGGGGAAAGGAGACCCAGTACTTC.

In this sample, this clonotype turned up a few times. The J gene is TRBJ2-7, the V gene TRBV5-1; no clear D gene. The CDR3 length is 18 residues. V was pared by 1 base and J by 3 bases, with 23 bases between. The germline CDR1 and CDR2 sequences are SGHRS and YFSETQ. CDR3 bases: TGCGCCAGCAGCTTGAGGGCAGGAGTCTCGACTGTAGGCTACGAGCAGTACTTC. This translates into CASSLRAGVSTVGYEQYF.

This clonotype has at least ten counts. The chain employs TRBV13 and TRBJ1-2; D remains ambiguous. Germline CDR1 is PRHDT and CDR2 is FYEKMQ (reference sequence). V gave up 1 base and J gave up 7 bases, with 19 bases separating them. The CDR3 covers 16 residues. For the CDR3, the DNA is TGTGCCAGCAGCTTAGTTTCAGGCCTCCAACCACGTGGCTACACCTTC. Its translation is CASSLVSGLQPRGYTF.

The CDR3 here is CSAYQGDSKEKLFF. CDR3 coding DNA: TGCAGTGCTTACCAGGGGGATTCCAAAGAAAAACTGTTTTTT. V gene TRBV20-1 combines with J gene TRBJ1-4; TRBD1 matches 7 bases. This CDR3 is 14 amino acids long. After removal of 5 bases from V and 8 bases from J, the junction contained 11 bases not matched to a gene. The germline V gene has CDR1 DFQATT and CDR2 SNEGSKA (reference sequence).

As for this clonotype: A much larger clone sits a single nucleotide away, making a read error possible. The chain couples TRBV7-6 to TRBJ2-7; TRBD1 is a possible D gene (5 bases). The CDR3 is 14 amino acids. In germline, CDR1 is SGHVS, CDR2 FNYEAQ. CDR3 region: CANSVTGFSYEQYF. Here the CDR3 DNA reads TGTGCCAACAGCGTAACAGGATTTTCCTACGAGCAGTACTTC.

This chain links TRBV29-1 with TRBJ2-7; D unclear. The CDR3 extends over 13 amino acids. Per germline, CDR1 SQVTM and CDR2 ANQGSEA. Trimming removed 8 bases from V and 0 bases from J, with 14 bases in between. CDR3 bases: TGCAGCTTTTCCCAAGTAAGCTCCTACGAGCAGTACTTC. It is translated as CSFSQVSSYEQYF.

The rearrangement joins TRBV24-1 to TRBJ1-5; 7 bases map to TRBD1. V trimming: 2 bases; J trimming: 14 bases; junction bases outside the gene matches: 14. The CDR3 has 15 amino acids. The germline V gene has CDR1 KGHDR and CDR2 SFDVKD. CDR3 loop: CATSDWVTGIGDEHF. The CDR3 DNA sequence: TGTGCCACCAGTGATTGGGTGACAGGGATAGGCGATGAGCATTTT.

Turning to this clonotype: Given a much more abundant clone one base away, this may be a read error. V gene TRBV9 combines with J gene TRBJ2-2, with TRBD2 matching 8 bases. Germline CDR1 SGDLS, CDR2 YYNGEE. There are 13 residues in the CDR3. The CDR3, as DNA: TGTGTCAGCAGCGGGAGCGGGGCCGGGGAGCTGTTTTTT. Translation gives CVSSGSGAGELFF.

This chain links TRBV9 with TRBJ1-1, with D perhaps matching TRBD1 (5 bases). The CDR3 is 15 residues long. The germline CDR1 and CDR2 sequences are SGDLS and YYNGEE. The germline V and J ends were trimmed by 3 bases and 4 bases, with 16 bases remaining between them. CDR3 coding DNA: TGTGCCAGCAGCGACACCGGGGGGGTTGGCACTGAAGCTTTCTTT. It codes for CASSDTGGVGTEAFF.

The V gene is TRBV12-5, the J gene TRBJ2-7, with no clear D. CDR1 is LGHNT and CDR2 is FRNRAP in the germline V gene. Trimming shortened V by 1 base and J by 3 bases, and 10 bases separated the two germline ends. The CDR3 is 14 residues long. The CDR3 DNA follows: TGTGCTAGTGGTTTGGAAGAAACCGTCTACGAGCAGTACTTC. Translation gives CASGLEETVYEQYF.

There are a few counts of this clonotype. This chain uses TRBV6-5 with TRBJ1-1; D is possibly TRBD1 (6 bases). V lost 0 bases, J lost 8 bases, and 13 bases lay in between. The CDR3 has 14 residues. Germline lookup yields CDR1 MNHEY and CDR2 SVGAGI. The CDR3 DNA sequence: TGTGCCAGCAGTTACTCGGCTTTGAGGGGGGAAGCTTTCTTT. Its translation: CASSYSALRGEAFF.

This clonotype showed up many times. The chain is built from TRBV20-1 and TRBJ1-5; TRBD1 is a possible D gene (6 bases). Germline values: CDR1 DFQATT, CDR2 SNEGSKA (reference sequence). Trimming shortened V by 3 bases and J by 0 bases, and 9 bases separated the two germline ends. This CDR3 region has 14 residues. Here the CDR3 DNA reads TGCAGTGCTAGTCGGGGGCATAGCAATCAGCCCCAGCATTTT. It is translated as CSASRGHSNQPQHF.

CDR3: CSVARTGNTETQYF. The DNA for the CDR3 is TGCAGCGTTGCCCGGACAGGCAACACTGAGACCCAGTACTTC. This chain connects TRBV29-1 to TRBJ2-5; 7 bases fit TRBD1. The CDR3 totals 14 residues. CDR1 is SQVTM and CDR2 is ANQGSEA in the germline V gene. V was clipped by 4 bases and J by 5 bases; unmatched bases: 10.

This clonotype was seen many times. CDR3: CASSLTGTRGSGETQYF. The CDR3 bases are TGTGCCAGCAGCTTAACTGGAACTAGGGGATCTGGGGAGACCCAGTACTTC. The rearrangement links TRBV7-8 to TRBJ2-5; D may match TRBD1 or TRBD2 (5 bases each). The CDR3 totals 17 residues. In germline, CDR1 is SGHVS, CDR2 FQNEAQ. V was clipped by 2 bases and J by 5 bases, with 21 bases between them. Full variable domain (remainder filled in from reference TRBV7-8 and TRBJ2-5): GAGVSQSPRYKVAKRGQDVALRCDPISGHVSLFWYQQALGQGPEFLTYFQNEAQLDKSGLPSDRFFAERPEGSVSTLKIQRTQQEDSAVYLCASSLTGTRGSGETQYFGPGTRLLVL.

The sample holds a few counts of this clonotype. J is TRBJ1-6 and V is TRBV14; D may be TRBD1 (6 bases). Per the germline V gene, CDR1 is SGHDN and CDR2 is FVKESK. The V gene lost 0 bases and the J gene lost 10 bases, with 16 bases spanning the gap. The CDR3 has 16 amino acids. CDR3 in amino acids: CASSQEDPGGRSPLHF. Here the CDR3 DNA reads TGTGCCAGCAGCCAAGAAGACCCGGGGGGCAGATCACCCCTCCACTTT.

With respect to this clonotype: This could be a read error, since a much larger clone is one nucleotide away. The chain employs TRBV7-3 and TRBJ1-5; no clear D. Germline lookup yields CDR1 SGHTA and CDR2 FQGTGA. V was shortened by 4 bases and J by 11 bases, with 15 bases between the two germline ends. CDR3 length: 13 amino acids. The CDR3 nucleotides read TGTGCCAGCAGCTCCGCCGCGGATGTCGCCCAGCATTTT. Its protein is CASSSAADVAQHF.

The chain recombines TRBV4-3 with TRBJ1-3; D is unresolved. This CDR3 has 12 residues. The ends were cut back, 4 bases at V and 3 bases at J, with 4 bases in the middle. Germline values: CDR1 LGHNA, CDR2 YSLEER. CDR3 residues: CASSRGGNTIYF. The DNA of the CDR3 is TGCGCCAGCAGCCGAGGTGGAAACACCATATATTTT.

This chain uses TRBV7-9 with TRBJ2-3; D possibly corresponds to TRBD2 (5 bases). Germline CDR1 SEHNR, CDR2 FQNEAQ (reference sequence). Trimming took off 4 bases at V and 3 bases at J, with 14 bases between the two ends. CDR3 length: 15 residues. In DNA form, the CDR3 reads TGTGCCAGCAGCTCGACCCGGGAAGGAACAGATACGCAGTATTTT. The encoded protein is CASSSTREGTDTQYF. Full variable domain (remainder filled in from reference TRBV7-9 and TRBJ2-3): DTGVSQNPRHKITKRGQNVTFRCDPISEHNRLYWYRQTLGQGPEFLTYFQNEAQLEKSRLLSDRFSAERPKGSFSTLEIQRTEQGDSAMYLCASSSTREGTDTQYFGPGTRLTVL.

This clonotype appeared many times. The chain carries TRBV7-2 and TRBJ1-2; weak D call: TRBD1 (6 bases). This CDR3 contains 13 residues. CDR1 is SGHTA and CDR2 is FQGNSA in the germline V gene. V shed 5 bases and J shed 6 bases, with 13 bases lying between them. Here the CDR3 reads CASSRNRVDGYTF. The DNA for the CDR3 is TGTGCCAGCAGCCGGAACAGGGTGGATGGCTACACCTTC. The full variable domain, its missing parts supplied by reference TRBV7-2 and TRBJ1-2, is GAGVSQSPSNKVTEKGKDVELRCDPISGHTALYWYRQSLGQGLEFLIYFQGNSAPDKSGLPSDRFSAERTGGSVSTLTIQRTQQEDSAVYLCASSRNRVDGYTFGSGTRLTVV.

The chain uses TRBV29-1 and TRBJ2-7; 13 positions match TRBD2. This CDR3 has 13 amino acids. The ends lost 6 bases at V and 5 bases at J; junction bases unmatched: 4. Germline V CDR1 and CDR2: SQVTM, ANQGSEA. The CDR3 reads CSVVTSGRHEQYF. The CDR3, as DNA: TGCAGCGTGGTGACTAGCGGGAGGCACGAGCAGTACTTC.

The sample holds many counts of this clonotype. The chain combines TRBV19 with TRBJ1-5, with D possibly matching TRBD1 (6 bases). This CDR3 has 15 residues. Germline V CDR1 and CDR2: LNHDA, SQIVND (reference sequence). V lost 4 bases and J lost 1, with 11 bases in between. Here the CDR3 reads CASSTTGQSNQPQHF. The CDR3 bases are TGTGCCAGTAGTACGACCGGACAGAGCAATCAGCCCCAGCATTTT.

The sample holds many counts of this clonotype. The gene calls are TRBV12-3 or TRBV12-4 and TRBJ1-2, with D unclear. This CDR3 region has 11 residues. Trimming removed 7 bases from V and 1 base from J, with 4 bases in between. This CDR3 reads CASTNNYGYTF. CDR3 nucleotides: TGTGCCAGCACCAATAACTATGGCTACACCTTC.

This clonotype was seen a single time. A clone one base away is much larger, so this may be a read error. This chain joins TRBV19 and TRBJ2-7, with 8 bases matching TRBD2. The germline CDR1 and CDR2 sequences are LNHDA and SQIVND (reference sequence). The CDR3 consists of 13 residues. The CDR3 DNA reads TGTGCCAGTAGAAGCGGGGGCACCTACGAGCAGTGCTTC. Translation: CASRSGGTYEQCF.